This T cell receptor beta chain was recovered during a study of blood T cell repertoires in COVID-19. Whole-study context: Sample material is recorded as cDNA or gDNA derived from T cells, B-cell-depleted T cells, or PBMCs.

Assay: immunoSEQ multiplex PCR; the TCRdb copy retains only in-frame clones and omits some. The sample shows 84,000 or so clones, about 83% of them seen only once. Germline V CDR1 and CDR2: SGHDT, YYEEEE. V lost 0 bases to trimming and J lost 4 bases; unmatched junction nucleotides: 5. The CDR3 consists of 16 residues. The chain has TRBV5-6 and TRBJ2-1, with TRBD1 matching 9 bases. The sequence was collected from a woman of 80 years or more with acute or convalescent COVID-19. Source material: peripheral blood. The CDR3 DNA is TGTGCCAGCAGCTTGGAGGGGACAGGGTCATACAATGAGCAGTTCTTC. Its protein is CASSLEGTGSYNEQFF.